Listed below are T cell receptor beta chains from one sample, sequenced in a study of blood T cell repertoires in COVID-19. The table came from immunoSEQ multiplex PCR; TCRdb's copy has only in-frame clones and leaves some out. Here the sample spans around 15,000 clones, about four fifths being singletons. What was sequenced was peripheral blood. These receptors originate from a woman between 65 and 79 years old with active COVID-19. Each CDR3 is given with its conserved first and last residue. D genes are given only for firm matches. Some rows mark clone size as missing; the rest say once, few, many or name a class of expanded clone.

J gene: TRBJ1-5
D gene: NA
V gene: TRBV5-3
clone size: once
CDR3 DNA: TGTGCCAGTGAAAATTCAAAGTGTGGCTGCAATCAGCCCCAGCATTTT
CDR3 protein: CASENSKCGCNQPQHF

J gene: TRBJ2-6
D gene: NA
V gene: TRBV4-1
clone size: medium-sized
CDR3 DNA: TGCGCCAGCAGCCAGGGGCCCATCGGAGCCAACGTCCTGACTTTC
CDR3 protein: CASSQGPIGANVLTF

J gene: TRBJ2-3
D gene: TRBD1
V gene: TRBV9
clone size: NA
CDR3 DNA: TGTGCCAGCAGCGTACTCCCAGGTACTGGACAGGCCACAGATACGCAGTATTTT
CDR3 protein: CASSVLPGTGQATDTQYF

J gene: TRBJ1-4
D gene: NA
V gene: TRBV5-1
clone size: NA
CDR3 DNA: TGCGCCAGCAGCTCCTCAGGGCAGGGGGAAAAACTGTTTTTT
CDR3 protein: CASSSSGQGEKLFF

J gene: TRBJ2-5
D gene: TRBD1
V gene: TRBV28
clone size: few
CDR3 DNA: TGTGCCAGCAGTTTAGCCTGGACAGGGCGGGAGACCCAGTACTTC
CDR3 protein: CASSLAWTGRETQYF

J gene: TRBJ2-7
D gene: TRBD2
V gene: TRBV10-1
clone size: medium-sized
CDR3 DNA: TGCGCCAGCAGTGACATTGCCGTCGTGGCTAGCGGGTTGGGAGAGCAGTACTTC
CDR3 protein: CASSDIAVVASGLGEQYF

J gene: TRBJ1-4
D gene: NA
V gene: TRBV12-5
clone size: NA
CDR3 DNA: TGTGCTAGTGGTTTGGTATATCCCGCGTTTAATGAAAAACTGTTTTTT
CDR3 protein: CASGLVYPAFNEKLFF

J gene: TRBJ2-7
D gene: TRBD2
V gene: TRBV6-6
clone size: NA
CDR3 DNA: TGTGCCAGCAGTTACGGGCTAGCGGGTTACGAGCAGTACTTC
CDR3 protein: CASSYGLAGYEQYF

J gene: TRBJ1-2
D gene: NA
V gene: TRBV4-1
clone size: once
CDR3 DNA: TGCGCCAGCAGCCAAGATGACGTGGGGGGGCGAGACTATGGCTACACCTTC
CDR3 protein: CASSQDDVGGRDYGYTF

J gene: TRBJ2-2
D gene: NA
V gene: TRBV19
clone size: once
CDR3 DNA: TGTGCCAGTAGTATAGGTCGGCAGGAAAGCGGGGAGCTGTTTTTT
CDR3 protein: CASSIGRQESGELFF

J gene: TRBJ1-3
D gene: NA
V gene: TRBV3-1/TRBV3-2
clone size: NA
CDR3 DNA: TGTGCCAGCAGCCCGACAGGCTCTGGAAACACCATATATTTT
CDR3 protein: CASSPTGSGNTIYF

J gene: TRBJ2-7
D gene: NA
V gene: TRBV11-1
clone size: medium-sized
CDR3 DNA: TGTGCCAGCAGCTTCTCTAGCGGAGGGGGAGAGCAGTACTTC
CDR3 protein: CASSFSSGGGEQYF

J gene: TRBJ2-7
D gene: NA
V gene: TRBV28
clone size: NA
CDR3 DNA: TGTGCCAGCAAATTTCTTAGCTCCGAGCAGTACTTC
CDR3 protein: CASKFLSSEQYF

J gene: TRBJ2-3
D gene: NA
V gene: TRBV24-1
clone size: NA
CDR3 DNA: TGTGCCACCAGTGAGCGCCAGGGGTCCCCTTGGTCAGATACGCAGTATTTT
CDR3 protein: CATSERQGSPWSDTQYF

J gene: TRBJ2-1
D gene: TRBD2
V gene: TRBV3-1/TRBV3-2
clone size: NA
CDR3 DNA: TGTGCCAGCAGCCGCAGAGAGACTAGCGGGAGTATAGATGAGCAGTTCTTC
CDR3 protein: CASSRRETSGSIDEQFF

J gene: TRBJ2-3
D gene: TRBD2
V gene: TRBV5-4
clone size: few
CDR3 DNA: TGTGCCAGCAGCTTGGCTGCGGGAGGGGGAGGGACAGATACGCAGTATTTT
CDR3 protein: CASSLAAGGGGTDTQYF

J gene: TRBJ1-1
D gene: NA
V gene: TRBV7-8
clone size: NA
CDR3 DNA: TGTGCCAGCAGCTTATCTGAGGGAGGGTCCCCTGAAGCTTTCTTT
CDR3 protein: CASSLSEGGSPEAFF

J gene: TRBJ1-4
D gene: NA
V gene: TRBV7-2
clone size: NA
CDR3 DNA: TGTGCCAGCAGCTTTGACGGGAGGGTTAATGAAAAACTGTTTTTT
CDR3 protein: CASSFDGRVNEKLFF

J gene: TRBJ2-5
D gene: TRBD2
V gene: TRBV27
clone size: medium-sized
CDR3 DNA: TGTGCCAGCAGTCAGGGACTAGCGGGCCTCCAAGAGACCCAGTACTTC
CDR3 protein: CASSQGLAGLQETQYF

J gene: TRBJ2-1
D gene: TRBD1
V gene: TRBV5-8
clone size: NA
CDR3 DNA: TGTGCCAGCAGCTTGGTCAGGGGGTTTAATGAGCAGTTCTTC
CDR3 protein: CASSLVRGFNEQFF

J gene: TRBJ2-7
D gene: NA
V gene: TRBV4-3
clone size: NA
CDR3 DNA: TGCGCCAGCAGGTTTTCGGCCACCGGGGAAAGCTACGAGCAGTACTTC
CDR3 protein: CASRFSATGESYEQYF

J gene: TRBJ1-4
D gene: TRBD1
V gene: TRBV28
clone size: NA
CDR3 DNA: TGTGCCAGCAGTCTTGGGACAGGACCTAATGAAAAACTGTTTTTT
CDR3 protein: CASSLGTGPNEKLFF

J gene: TRBJ2-7
D gene: NA
V gene: TRBV11-3
clone size: once
CDR3 DNA: TGTGCCAGCAGCCCGCGTGGGTCCAGCCGGGTCGACGAGCAGTACTTC
CDR3 protein: CASSPRGSSRVDEQYF

J gene: TRBJ1-2
D gene: NA
V gene: TRBV2
clone size: NA
CDR3 DNA: TGTGCCAGCCGCGGTAACTATGGCTACACCTTC
CDR3 protein: CASRGNYGYTF

J gene: TRBJ2-7
D gene: TRBD2
V gene: TRBV6-5
clone size: NA
CDR3 DNA: TGTGCCTGCAGAGGCGGGGGGACCTACGAGCAGTACTTC
CDR3 protein: CACRGGGTYEQYF

J gene: TRBJ2-1
D gene: NA
V gene: TRBV11-2
clone size: few
CDR3 DNA: TGTGCCAGCAGCCCGGGTGGGTTTGAGCAGTTCTTC
CDR3 protein: CASSPGGFEQFF

J gene: TRBJ2-7
D gene: NA
V gene: TRBV4-2
clone size: few
CDR3 DNA: TGTGCCAGCAGCGACTTAAAACAGGGAAACGACGAGCAGTACTTC
CDR3 protein: CASSDLKQGNDEQYF

J gene: TRBJ2-7
D gene: TRBD1
V gene: TRBV9
clone size: NA
CDR3 DNA: TGTGCCAGCAGCAGTGGGACAGGGGGCTACGAGCAGTACTTC
CDR3 protein: CASSSGTGGYEQYF